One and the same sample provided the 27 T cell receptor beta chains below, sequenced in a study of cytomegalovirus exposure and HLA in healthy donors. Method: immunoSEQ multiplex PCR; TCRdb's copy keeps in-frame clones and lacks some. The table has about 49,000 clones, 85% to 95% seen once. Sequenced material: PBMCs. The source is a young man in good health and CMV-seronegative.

The CDR3 DNA follows: TGTGCCAGCAGGGTACACCGGGACAGACAATTTGGGGCCAACGTCCTGACTTTC. Translation: CASRVHRDRQFGANVLTF. This rearrangement joins TRBV2 to TRBJ2-6, with 7 bases that match TRBD1. V shed 6 bases and J 3 bases; nucleotides not matched to a gene: 14. The CDR3 length is 18 residues. From germline, CDR1 is SNHLY and CDR2 FYNNEI.

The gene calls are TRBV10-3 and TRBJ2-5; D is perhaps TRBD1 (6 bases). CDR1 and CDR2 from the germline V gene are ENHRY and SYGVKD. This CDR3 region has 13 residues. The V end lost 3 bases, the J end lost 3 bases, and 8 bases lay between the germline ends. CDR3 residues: CAISDGDKETQYF. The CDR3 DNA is TGTGCCATCAGTGACGGGGACAAAGAGACCCAGTACTTC.

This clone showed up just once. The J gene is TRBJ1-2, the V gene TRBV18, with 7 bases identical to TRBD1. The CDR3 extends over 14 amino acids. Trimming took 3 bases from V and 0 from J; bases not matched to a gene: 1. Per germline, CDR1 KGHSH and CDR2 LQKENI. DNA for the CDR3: TGTGCCAGCTCACCGGGGACAGCTAACTATGGCTACACCTTC. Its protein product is CASSPGTANYGYTF.

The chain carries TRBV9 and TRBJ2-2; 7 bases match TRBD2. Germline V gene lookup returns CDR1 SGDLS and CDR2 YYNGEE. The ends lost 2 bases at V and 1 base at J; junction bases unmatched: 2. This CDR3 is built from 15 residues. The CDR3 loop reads CASSVVAGNTGELFF. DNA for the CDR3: TGTGCCAGCAGCGTCGTAGCGGGGAACACCGGGGAGCTGTTTTTT.

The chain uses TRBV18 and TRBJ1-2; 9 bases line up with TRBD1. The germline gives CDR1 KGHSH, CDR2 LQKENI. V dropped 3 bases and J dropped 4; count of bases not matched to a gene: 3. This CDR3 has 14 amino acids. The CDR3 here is CASSPGTGLYGYTF. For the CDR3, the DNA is TGTGCCAGCTCACCGGGGACAGGGCTCTATGGCTACACCTTC. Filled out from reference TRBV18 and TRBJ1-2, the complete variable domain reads NAGVMQNPRHLVRRRGQEARLRCSPMKGHSHVYWYRQLPEEGLKFMVYLQKENIIDESGMPKERFSAEFPKEGPSILRIQQVVRGDSAAYFCASSPGTGLYGYTFGSGTRLTVV.

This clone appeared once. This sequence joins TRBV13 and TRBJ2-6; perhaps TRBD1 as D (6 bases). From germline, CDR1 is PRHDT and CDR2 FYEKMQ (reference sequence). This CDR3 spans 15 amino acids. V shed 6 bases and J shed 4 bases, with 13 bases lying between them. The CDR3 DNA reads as TGTGCCAGCAGACATAGGGGGTCGGGGGCCAACGTCCTGACTTTC. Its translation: CASRHRGSGANVLTF.

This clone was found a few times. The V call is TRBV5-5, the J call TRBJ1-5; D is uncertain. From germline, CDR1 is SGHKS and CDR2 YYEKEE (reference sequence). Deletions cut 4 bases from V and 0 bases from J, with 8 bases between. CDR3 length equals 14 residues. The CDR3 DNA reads TGTGCCAGCAGCGGCAGTTATAGCAATCAGCCCCAGCATTTT. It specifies CASSGSYSNQPQHF.

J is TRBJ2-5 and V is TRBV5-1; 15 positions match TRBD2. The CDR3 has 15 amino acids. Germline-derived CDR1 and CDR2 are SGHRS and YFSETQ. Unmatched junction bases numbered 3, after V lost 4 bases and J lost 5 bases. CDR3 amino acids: CASSRGTSGRETQYF. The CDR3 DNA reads TGCGCCAGCAGCCGGGGGACTAGCGGGAGGGAGACCCAGTACTTC.

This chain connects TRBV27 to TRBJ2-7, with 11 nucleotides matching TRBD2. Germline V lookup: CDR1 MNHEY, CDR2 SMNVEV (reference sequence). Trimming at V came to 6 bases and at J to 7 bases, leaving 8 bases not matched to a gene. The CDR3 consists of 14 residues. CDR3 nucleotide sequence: TGTGCCAGCAGGACTAGCGGGATGCTTGGGGAGCAGTACTTC. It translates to CASRTSGMLGEQYF.

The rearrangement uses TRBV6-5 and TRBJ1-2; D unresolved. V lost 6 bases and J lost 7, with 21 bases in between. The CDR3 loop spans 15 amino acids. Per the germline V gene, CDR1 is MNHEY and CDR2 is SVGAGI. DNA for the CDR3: TGTGCCAGCAGACCCCGGCCAGCGGGGTTTAGTGGCTACACCTTC. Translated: CASRPRPAGFSGYTF.

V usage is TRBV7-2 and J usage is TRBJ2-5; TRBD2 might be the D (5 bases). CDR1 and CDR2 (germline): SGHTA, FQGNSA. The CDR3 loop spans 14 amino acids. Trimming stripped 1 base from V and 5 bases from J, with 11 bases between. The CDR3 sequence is CASSLGGGGETQYF. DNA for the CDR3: TGTGCCAGCAGCTTAGGGGGTGGCGGGGAGACCCAGTACTTC.

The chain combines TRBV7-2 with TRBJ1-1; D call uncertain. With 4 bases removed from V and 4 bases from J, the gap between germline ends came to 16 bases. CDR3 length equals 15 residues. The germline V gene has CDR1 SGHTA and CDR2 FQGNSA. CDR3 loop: CASSWGAGLSTEAFF. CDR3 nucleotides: TGTGCCAGCAGCTGGGGAGCAGGACTCAGCACTGAAGCTTTCTTT.

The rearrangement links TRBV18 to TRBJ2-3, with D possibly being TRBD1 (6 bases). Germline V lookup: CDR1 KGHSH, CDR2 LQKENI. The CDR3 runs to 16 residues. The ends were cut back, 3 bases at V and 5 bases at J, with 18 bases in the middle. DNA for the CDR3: TGTGCCAGCTCACCTACTGGTCCAGGGGTTGGAGATACGCAGTATTTT. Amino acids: CASSPTGPGVGDTQYF.

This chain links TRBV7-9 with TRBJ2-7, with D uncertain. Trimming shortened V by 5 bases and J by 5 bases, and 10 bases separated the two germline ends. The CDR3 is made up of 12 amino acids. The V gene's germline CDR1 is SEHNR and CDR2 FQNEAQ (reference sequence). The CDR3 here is CASSPTNNEQYF. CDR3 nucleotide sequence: TGTGCCAGCAGCCCAACAAACAACGAGCAGTACTTC.

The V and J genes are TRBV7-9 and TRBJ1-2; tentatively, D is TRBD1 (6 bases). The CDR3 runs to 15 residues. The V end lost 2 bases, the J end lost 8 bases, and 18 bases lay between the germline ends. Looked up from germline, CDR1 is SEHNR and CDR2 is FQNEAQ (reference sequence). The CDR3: CASSLSAGATGGYTF. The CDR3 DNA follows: TGTGCCAGCAGCTTATCCGCAGGGGCGACTGGCGGCTACACCTTC.

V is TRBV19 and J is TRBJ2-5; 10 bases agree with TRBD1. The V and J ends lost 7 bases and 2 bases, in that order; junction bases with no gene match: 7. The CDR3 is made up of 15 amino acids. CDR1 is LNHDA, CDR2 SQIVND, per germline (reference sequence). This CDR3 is CASTSGTGEQETQYF. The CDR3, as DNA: TGTGCCAGTACCTCCGGGACAGGGGAACAAGAGACCCAGTACTTC. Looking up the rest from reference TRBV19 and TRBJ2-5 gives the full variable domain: DGGITQSPKYLFRKEGQNVTLSCEQNLNHDAMYWYRQDPGQGLRLIYYSQIVNDFQKGDIAEGYSVSREKKESFPLTVTSAQKNPTAFYLCASTSGTGEQETQYFGPGTRLLVL.

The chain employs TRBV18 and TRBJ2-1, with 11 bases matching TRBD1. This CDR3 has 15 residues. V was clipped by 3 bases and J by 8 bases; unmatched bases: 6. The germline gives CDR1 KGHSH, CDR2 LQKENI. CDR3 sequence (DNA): TGTGCCAGCTCACCGAGGACAGGGGGCGTCCATGAGCAGTTCTTC. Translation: CASSPRTGGVHEQFF.

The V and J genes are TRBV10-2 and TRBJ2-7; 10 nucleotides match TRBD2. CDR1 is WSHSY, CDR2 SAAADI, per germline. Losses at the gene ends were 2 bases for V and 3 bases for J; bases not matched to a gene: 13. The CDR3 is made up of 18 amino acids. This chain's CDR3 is CASSEQREGMLVRYEQYF. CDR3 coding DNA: TGCGCCAGCAGTGAGCAGCGGGAGGGCATGCTTGTCCGCTACGAGCAGTACTTC.

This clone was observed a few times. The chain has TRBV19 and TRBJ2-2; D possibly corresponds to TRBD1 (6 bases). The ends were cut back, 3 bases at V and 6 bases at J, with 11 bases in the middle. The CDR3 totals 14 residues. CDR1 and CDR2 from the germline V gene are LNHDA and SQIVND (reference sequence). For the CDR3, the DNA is TGTGCCAGTAGTATTGTCCCAGGGGCCGGGGAGCTGTTTTTT. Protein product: CASSIVPGAGELFF.

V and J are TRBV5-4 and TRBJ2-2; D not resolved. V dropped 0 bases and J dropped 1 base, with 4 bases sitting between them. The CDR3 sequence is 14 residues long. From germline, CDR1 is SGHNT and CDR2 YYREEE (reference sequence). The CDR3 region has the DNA TGTGCCAGCAGCTTGGAGAGGAACACCGGGGAGCTGTTTTTT. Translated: CASSLERNTGELFF.

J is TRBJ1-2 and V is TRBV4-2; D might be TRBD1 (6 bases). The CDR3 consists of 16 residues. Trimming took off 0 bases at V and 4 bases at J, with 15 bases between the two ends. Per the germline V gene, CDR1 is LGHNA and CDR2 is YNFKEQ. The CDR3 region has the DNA TGTGCCAGCAGCCAAGATGGTCACAGGGAGACCTATGGCTACACCTTC. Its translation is CASSQDGHRETYGYTF.

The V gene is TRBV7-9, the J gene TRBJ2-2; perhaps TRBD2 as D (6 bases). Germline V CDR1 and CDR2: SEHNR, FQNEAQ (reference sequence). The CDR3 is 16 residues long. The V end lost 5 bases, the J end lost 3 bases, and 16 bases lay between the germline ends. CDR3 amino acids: CASSTRRGADTGELFF. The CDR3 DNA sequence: TGTGCCAGCAGCACTCGGAGGGGCGCGGACACCGGGGAGCTGTTTTTT.

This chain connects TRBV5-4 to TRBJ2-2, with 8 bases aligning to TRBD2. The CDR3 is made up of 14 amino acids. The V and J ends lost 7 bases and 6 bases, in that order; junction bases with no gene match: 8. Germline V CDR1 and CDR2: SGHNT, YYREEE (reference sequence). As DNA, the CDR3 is TGTGCCAGCCAAGGGACTAGAGGTCCCGGGGAGCTGTTTTTT. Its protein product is CASQGTRGPGELFF.

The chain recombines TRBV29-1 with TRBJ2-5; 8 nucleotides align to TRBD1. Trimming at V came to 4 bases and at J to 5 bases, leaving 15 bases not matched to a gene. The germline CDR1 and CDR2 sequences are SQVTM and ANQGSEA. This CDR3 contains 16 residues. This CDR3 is CSVATRVAGGRETQYF. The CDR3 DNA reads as TGCAGCGTTGCCACGCGGGTGGCAGGGGGCCGGGAGACCCAGTACTTC.

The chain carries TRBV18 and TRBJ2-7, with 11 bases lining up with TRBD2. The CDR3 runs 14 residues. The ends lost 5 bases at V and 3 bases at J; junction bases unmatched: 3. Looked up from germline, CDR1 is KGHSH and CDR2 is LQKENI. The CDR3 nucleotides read TGTGCCAGCTCATACACTAGCGGGAGCTACGAGCAGTACTTC. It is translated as CASSYTSGSYEQYF.

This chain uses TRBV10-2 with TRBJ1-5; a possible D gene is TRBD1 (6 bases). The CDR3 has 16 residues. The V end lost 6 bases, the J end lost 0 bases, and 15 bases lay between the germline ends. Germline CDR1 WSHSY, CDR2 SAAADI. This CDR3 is CASSRGGPYSNQPQHF. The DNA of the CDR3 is TGCGCCAGCAGCAGGGGAGGGCCGTATAGCAATCAGCCCCAGCATTTT.

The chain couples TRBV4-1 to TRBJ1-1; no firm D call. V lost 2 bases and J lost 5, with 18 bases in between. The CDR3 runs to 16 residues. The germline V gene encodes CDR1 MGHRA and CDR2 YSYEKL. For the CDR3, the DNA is TGCGCCAGCAGCCAATCAGCAGACGGGAGGAAAACTGAAGCTTTCTTT. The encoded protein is CASSQSADGRKTEAFF.